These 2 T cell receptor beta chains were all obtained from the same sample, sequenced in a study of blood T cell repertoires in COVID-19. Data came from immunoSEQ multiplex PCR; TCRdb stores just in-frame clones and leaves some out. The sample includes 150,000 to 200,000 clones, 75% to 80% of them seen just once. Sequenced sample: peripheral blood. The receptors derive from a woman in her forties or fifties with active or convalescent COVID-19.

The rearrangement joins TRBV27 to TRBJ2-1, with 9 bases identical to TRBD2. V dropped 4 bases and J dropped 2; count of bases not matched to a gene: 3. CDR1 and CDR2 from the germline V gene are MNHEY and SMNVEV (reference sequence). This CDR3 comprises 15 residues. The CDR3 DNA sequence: TGTGCCAGCAGTTCGCGACTAGCGGCCTACAATGAGCAGTTCTTC. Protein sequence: CASSSRLAAYNEQFF.

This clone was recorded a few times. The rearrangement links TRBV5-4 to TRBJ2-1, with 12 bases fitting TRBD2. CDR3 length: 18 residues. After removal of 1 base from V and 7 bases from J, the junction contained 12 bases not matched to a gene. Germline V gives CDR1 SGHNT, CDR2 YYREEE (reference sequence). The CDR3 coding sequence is TGTGCCAGCAGCTTGTTCGGGCTAGCGGGGGGGCGAGGGAATGAGCAGTTCTTC. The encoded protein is CASSLFGLAGGRGNEQFF.